A selection of T cell receptor beta chains follows, all from one sample in a study of blood T cell repertoires in COVID-19. TCRdb keeps only in-frame clones here, not all; method: immunoSEQ multiplex PCR. The sample lists about 160,000 clones; roughly 89% were seen once. The sample consisted of peripheral blood. These receptors were taken from a woman in her seventies with COVID-19, enrolled during active disease. Each CDR3 is given with its conserved first and last residue. The order of the fields is clone size, J gene, D gene, V gene, CDR3 DNA, CDR3 protein. The D gene is left open where the match is weak. The size of a clone is reported for some rows only, either as once, few or many, or as a class for expanded clones.

clone_size: once; j_call: TRBJ2-5; d_call: NA; v_call: TRBV11-2; cdr3_nt: TGTGCCAGCAGCTTAGCCTCTACCCGGACAGCTCAAGAGACCCAGTACTTC; cdr3_aa: CASSLASTRTAQETQYF
clone_size: NA; j_call: TRBJ2-7; d_call: NA; v_call: TRBV11-2; cdr3_nt: TGTGCCAGCACTCAGGCGCATTTCAGGGTAAACTACGAGCAGTACTTC; cdr3_aa: CASTQAHFRVNYEQYF
clone_size: few; j_call: TRBJ1-2; d_call: NA; v_call: TRBV2; cdr3_nt: TGTGCCAGCAGTAACGGCTATGGCTACACCTTC; cdr3_aa: CASSNGYGYTF
clone_size: once; j_call: TRBJ1-1; d_call: TRBD1; v_call: TRBV15; cdr3_nt: TGTGCCACCAGCAGGGGACAGGGTTATAACACTGAAGCTTTCTTT; cdr3_aa: CATSRGQGYNTEAFF
clone_size: NA; j_call: TRBJ2-7; d_call: NA; v_call: TRBV20-1; cdr3_nt: TGCAGTGCCGGTGACAGCTACGAGCAGTACTTC; cdr3_aa: CSAGDSYEQYF
clone_size: NA; j_call: TRBJ1-1; d_call: NA; v_call: TRBV19; cdr3_nt: TGTGCCAGTAACGCGAGGAACACTGAAGCTTTCTTT; cdr3_aa: CASNARNTEAFF
clone_size: NA; j_call: TRBJ1-1; d_call: TRBD1; v_call: TRBV7-3; cdr3_nt: TGTGCCAGCAGCTTGAGACAGGGGGTCCCTAATAGGAACACTGAAGCTTTCTTT; cdr3_aa: CASSLRQGVPNRNTEAFF
clone_size: NA; j_call: TRBJ2-5; d_call: NA; v_call: TRBV19; cdr3_nt: TGTGCCACTACTGAAACTTCGGGGGAGACCCAGTACTTC; cdr3_aa: CATTETSGETQYF
clone_size: NA; j_call: TRBJ2-5; d_call: TRBD1; v_call: TRBV6-1; cdr3_nt: TGTGCCAGCAGTAAAGGACAGGGAATATTGAGACAAGAGACCCAGTACTTC; cdr3_aa: CASSKGQGILRQETQYF
clone_size: NA; j_call: TRBJ1-5; d_call: TRBD1; v_call: TRBV29-1; cdr3_nt: TGCAGCGCCCTGACAGGGGGGGACAATCAGCCCCAGCATTTT; cdr3_aa: CSALTGGDNQPQHF
clone_size: NA; j_call: TRBJ2-7; d_call: TRBD1; v_call: TRBV6-6; cdr3_nt: TGTGCCAGCAGCTTAGGACAGGGGTCTTCCTCCTACGAGCAGTACTTC; cdr3_aa: CASSLGQGSSSYEQYF
clone_size: NA; j_call: TRBJ2-7; d_call: NA; v_call: TRBV6-5; cdr3_nt: TGTGCCAGCAGTTACTCGATTGCTGGGACACCCGGCGAGCAGTACTTC; cdr3_aa: CASSYSIAGTPGEQYF
clone_size: NA; j_call: TRBJ1-2; d_call: NA; v_call: TRBV4-1; cdr3_nt: TGCGCCAGCAGTCGCGACAGGAATACTAACTATGGCTACACCTTC; cdr3_aa: CASSRDRNTNYGYTF
clone_size: NA; j_call: TRBJ2-3; d_call: TRBD2; v_call: TRBV3-1/TRBV3-2; cdr3_nt: TGTGCCAGCAGCCAAGATCTCGGTCAGGGACTAGCTAGCACAGATACGCAGTATTTT; cdr3_aa: CASSQDLGQGLASTDTQYF
clone_size: NA; j_call: TRBJ2-2; d_call: NA; v_call: TRBV28; cdr3_nt: TGTGCCAGCAGTTTAGTTGGGACAAGCCGAAGTCAAGGGCTGTTTTTT; cdr3_aa: CASSLVGTSRSQGLFF
clone_size: NA; j_call: TRBJ1-3; d_call: NA; v_call: TRBV7-2; cdr3_nt: TGTGCCAGCAGCCGCGGATGGAGCTCTGGAAACACCATATATTTT; cdr3_aa: CASSRGWSSGNTIYF
clone_size: NA; j_call: TRBJ2-5; d_call: NA; v_call: TRBV2; cdr3_nt: TGTGCCAGCAGTGGGCGGGTTCAGGAGACCCAGTACTTC; cdr3_aa: CASSGRVQETQYF
clone_size: NA; j_call: TRBJ2-7; d_call: TRBD1; v_call: TRBV28; cdr3_nt: TGTGCCAGCAGTTTACAGGGGGGACAGGCCTACGAGCAGTACTTC; cdr3_aa: CASSLQGGQAYEQYF
clone_size: NA; j_call: TRBJ2-7; d_call: NA; v_call: TRBV11-2; cdr3_nt: TGTGCCAGCAGCTTATGGATGGGGAGGGAGCAGTACTTC; cdr3_aa: CASSLWMGREQYF
clone_size: few; j_call: TRBJ1-6; d_call: NA; v_call: TRBV21-1; cdr3_nt: TGTGCCAGCAGCATGACAGGTTTATCACCCCTCCACTTT; cdr3_aa: CASSMTGLSPLHF
clone_size: NA; j_call: TRBJ1-2; d_call: NA; v_call: TRBV28; cdr3_nt: TGTGCCAGCAATCCTTCCAACTATGGCTACACCTTC; cdr3_aa: CASNPSNYGYTF
clone_size: NA; j_call: TRBJ2-7; d_call: TRBD1; v_call: TRBV7-9; cdr3_nt: TGTGCCAGCAGCTCGTCCAGGACAGGGAGATACGAGCAGTACTTC; cdr3_aa: CASSSSRTGRYEQYF
clone_size: NA; j_call: TRBJ2-2; d_call: TRBD1; v_call: TRBV3-1/TRBV3-2; cdr3_nt: TGTGCCAGCAGCCAGGGACAGCTGAACACCGGGGAGCTGTTTTTT; cdr3_aa: CASSQGQLNTGELFF
clone_size: NA; j_call: TRBJ2-7; d_call: NA; v_call: TRBV28; cdr3_nt: TGTGCCAGCATGTTTGGAGGGACCTTCCCCTACGAGCAGTACTTC; cdr3_aa: CASMFGGTFPYEQYF